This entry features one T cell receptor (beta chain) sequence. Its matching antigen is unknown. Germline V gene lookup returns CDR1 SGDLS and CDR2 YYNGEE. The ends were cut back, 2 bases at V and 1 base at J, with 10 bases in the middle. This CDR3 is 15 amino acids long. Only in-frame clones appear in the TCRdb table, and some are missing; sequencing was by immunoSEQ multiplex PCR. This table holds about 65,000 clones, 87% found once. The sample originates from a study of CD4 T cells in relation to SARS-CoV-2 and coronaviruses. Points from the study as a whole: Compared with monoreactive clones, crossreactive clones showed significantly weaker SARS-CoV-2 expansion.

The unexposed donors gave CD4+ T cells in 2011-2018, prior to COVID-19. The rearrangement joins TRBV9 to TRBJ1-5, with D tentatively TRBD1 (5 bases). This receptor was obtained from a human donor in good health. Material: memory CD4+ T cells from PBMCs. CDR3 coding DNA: TGTGCCAGCAGCGTGGGACCGAGGAGCAATCAGCCCCAGCATTTT. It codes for CASSVGPRSNQPQHF.